This T cell receptor beta chain originates from a study of Ad26.COV2.S vaccination and SARS-CoV-2 variants. Assay used: immunoSEQ multiplex PCR; TCRdb lists only in-frame clones, some missing. The table has a few hundred thousand clones, 70% to 90% seen once. Indicated treatment: about 20 received Ad26.COV2.S at low or high dose, single or two shots; 5 received placebo; per-sample allocation not given. It was on day 63 after the first vaccine or placebo injection that samples were taken. Trimming pared 2 bases from V and 0 bases from J, leaving 7 bases between. Per germline, CDR1 GTSNPN and CDR2 SVGIG (reference sequence). The CDR3 spans 13 residues.

The V call is TRBV30, the J call TRBJ1-2; D not certain. This clonotype was obtained from a person aged 18-65 years who received the Ad26.COV2.S COVID-19 vaccine or a placebo. Sample: peripheral blood, taken in a trial of Ad26.COV2.S vaccine versus placebo. DNA of the CDR3: TGTGCCTGGAGTTTGCAGACTAACTATGGCTACACCTTC. It codes for CAWSLQTNYGYTF. Together with reference TRBV30 and TRBJ1-2, the CDR3 gives the full variable domain: SQTIHQWPATLVQPVGSPLSLECTVEGTSNPNLYWYRQAAGRGLQLLFYSVGIGQISSEVPQNLSASRPQDRQFILSSKKLLLSDSGFYLCAWSLQTNYGYTFGSGTRLTVV.